The sample holds a few counts of the clone carrying this T cell receptor beta chain. Its antigen remains unidentified. These data belong to a study of shared clonotypes between healthy human individuals. In replicate PCRs of unsorted PBMC, approximately 0.3 ug DNA, roughly 30,000 T cell genomes, was used. TCRdb's copy holds only in-frame clones and misses some; the assay was immunoSEQ multiplex PCR. The table has fewer than 650,000 clones, around 78% seen once. General study findings and limits: Donors were few, which limited the genetic and exposure-history diversity represented. Only blood samples were collected, and tissue repertoires likely differ.

Germline V lookup: CDR1 SGHTA, CDR2 FQGTGA. The CDR3 runs 14 residues. Trimming removed 7 bases from V and 4 bases from J, with 13 bases in between. Sequenced: PBMCs. This receptor was taken from a woman aged 40-49 years in good health. Some clones in this sample may be carry-over from other donors' samples. The chain combines TRBV7-3 with TRBJ1-4; TRBD1 might be the D (5 bases). As DNA, the CDR3 is TGTGCCAGCACCACAAAGGGGCTTAATGAAAAACTGTTTTTT. As protein: CASTTKGLNEKLFF.